This T cell receptor beta chain was captured by sequencing in a study of blood T cell repertoires in COVID-19. Only in-frame clones appear in the TCRdb table, and some are missing; sequencing was by immunoSEQ multiplex PCR. The sample has under 250,000 clones, 86% seen once. Input material: peripheral blood. The TCR was taken from a woman older than 75 with COVID-19, enrolled during active disease.

Here the CDR3 reads CASSQDRGHGAFF. The CDR3, as DNA: TGTGCCAGCAGTCAGGACAGGGGACACGGAGCTTTCTTT. V and J are TRBV27 and TRBJ1-1, with 9 bases matching TRBD1. The junction had 8 bases not matched to a gene; V was cut back by 5 bases and J by 10 bases. This CDR3 spans 13 amino acids. The germline V gene encodes CDR1 MNHEY and CDR2 SMNVEV (reference sequence).